What follows is one T cell receptor beta chain and its context. Antigen: not known. One base away lies a much larger clone, so this may be a sequencing read error. The CDR3 consists of 11 residues. The germline V gene has CDR1 SGHAT and CDR2 FQNNGV. V was pared by 0 bases and J by 7 bases, with 0 bases between. TCRdb reanalysed the reads using MiXCR and keeps one entry per CDR3 protein. This sample has approximately 260,000 distinct CDR3 sequences; roughly a fifth occur once, and the top ten carry about 21%. This entry is derived from a study of T cell repertoires in cytomegalovirus infection. The source material was cultured PBMCs, sampled from culture after CMV antigen stimulation. The chain has TRBV11-2 and TRBJ1-4; no clear D gene. The receptor's source is a human donor in good health (CMV status not recorded). Some clones in this sample may be carry-over from other donors' samples. The CDR3 DNA reads as TGTGCCAGCAGCTTAGATGAAAAACTGTTTTTT. Protein: CASSLDEKLFF.